This TCR beta chain was captured in a study of vaccination effects on CD4 cells after COVID-19 (dated by TCRdb to between 2021 and 2024). Background for the entire study: Post-vaccine samples across the study were collected a median of 72 days after the second dose, with a range of 14 to 241. The full study included roughly 11 COVID-19 convalescent patients and a few SARS-CoV-2-naive healthy vaccine recipients. The study compared SARS-CoV-2 spike-specific CD4+ TCR repertoires before and after mRNA vaccination in COVID-19 convalescent patients and infection-naive vaccine recipients. Cultures from other donors in the study were sequenced using the Oncomine TCR Beta short-read assay on an Illumina iSeq 100.

With respect to this clone: Its antigen has not been determined. Base qualities are not at hand, and no much larger clone is one base apart.

The library relied on the immunoSEQ multiplex PCR assay. DNA from the cultured and isolated CD4+ T cells underwent TCR beta CDR3 sequencing. Concerning the study's data processing: Non-productive TCR sequences were discarded, and reads were trimmed to the CDR3 region, with only CDR3s of 7 or more amino acids retained. The MANAFEST web app was used to pick out antigen-specific clonotypes by comparing their expansion in peptide wells with that in reference cultures. For clones to be considered positive, expansion at FDR<0.05 versus reference and all other wells, an odds ratio above 5, and a frequency above 0.1% in two replicate wells were required. Clonotypes significantly expanded in SARS-CoV-2 spike wells and in at least one common cold coronavirus spike condition were defined as cross-reactive. Using the stringdist R package, CDR3 similarity was measured by Levenshtein distance, and unrooted trees were constructed with ape in R 3.6.1. This is the immuneACCESS table as TCRdb keeps it, with only in-frame sequences that have V and J called. A part of the clones is gone; compared with another copy, unresolved V genes explain less than half, and the rest is unexplained. The V and J calls and clone size come from that table; D and trimming were worked out from the DNA. The sample has 25,000 to 40,000 clones on record, approximately 78% of them singletons. The ten biggest clones cover roughly 1.6% of the sample.

General findings and caveats noted by the study authors: The study was limited by a small number of convalescent patients, and early post-infection timepoints were lacking. Among healthy vaccine recipients, nearly all vaccine-induced clones were SARS-CoV-2 mono-reactive, and just 1 of 255 was cross-reactive with common cold coronaviruses. At late post-vaccination timepoints, both infection-induced and vaccine-induced clones showed marked clonal contraction, consistent with waning T cell responses.

In the ViraFEST assay, PBMC were stimulated with viral peptide pools, and antigen-specific CD4+ T cell clonotypes were then identified by expansion using TCR sequencing. After around ten days of culture, CD4+ T cells were isolated with the EasySep CD4+ T cell isolation kit. Each participant received two doses of an mRNA SARS-CoV-2 vaccine, either BNT162b2 or mRNA-1273. Negative nucleocapsid antibody results before and after vaccination confirmed that the healthy vaccine recipients had no prior SARS-CoV-2 infection. A few million PBMC per well were cultured with approximately 10 ug/ml peptides in IMDM containing 5% human AB serum, around 10 IU/ml IL-2 and gentamicin. On days 3 and 7, half of the culture medium was replaced with fresh IL-2-containing medium. Unless noted otherwise, every peptide stimulation condition was cultured in triplicate wells. PBMC were separated from whole blood using Ficoll-Paque Plus gradient centrifugation and were then either cryopreserved at -140C or used fresh. The overlapping peptide pools covered the spike proteins of SARS-CoV-2 as well as those of the common cold coronaviruses HCoV-NL63, HCoV-OC43 and HCoV-229E. The QIAamp micro DNA kit was used to extract genomic DNA from the cultured CD4+ T cells.

CDR1 and CDR2 are read off the germline V gene as SNHLY and FYNNEI. Here V drops 6 bases and J drops 1 base, and the junction holds 14 bases not matched to any gene. Spanning cysteine to phenylalanine, the CDR3 consists of 17 amino acids. Of the read, only the CDR3 DNA is kept; its 51 bases are in frame from base 1. This TCR came from a human donor who received a COVID-19 vaccine. Some clones in this sample may be carry-over from other donors' samples. Recombination linked TRBV2 to TRBJ1-1; 7 nucleotides in the junction match TRBD1. The sequenced sample was CD4+ T cells from PBMCs cultured with HCoV-NL63 spike peptides, obtained after COVID-19 vaccination. The cell subset or site label here, explained by the study, means: HCoV-NL63 spike overlapping peptide pool stimulation. CDR3 protein: CASSEHPVGTENTEAFF. The bases are TGTGCCAGCAGCGAGCATCCAGTGGGGACAGAGAACACTGAAGCTTTCTTT. This CDR3, with the reference TRBV2 and TRBJ1-1 proteins standing in past its ends, gives the full variable domain EPEVTQTPSHQVTQMGQEVILRCVPISNHLYFYWYRQILGQKVEFLVSFYNNEISEKSEIFDDQFSVERPDGSNFTLKIRSTKLEDSAMYFCASSEHPVGTENTEAFFGQGTRLTVV.